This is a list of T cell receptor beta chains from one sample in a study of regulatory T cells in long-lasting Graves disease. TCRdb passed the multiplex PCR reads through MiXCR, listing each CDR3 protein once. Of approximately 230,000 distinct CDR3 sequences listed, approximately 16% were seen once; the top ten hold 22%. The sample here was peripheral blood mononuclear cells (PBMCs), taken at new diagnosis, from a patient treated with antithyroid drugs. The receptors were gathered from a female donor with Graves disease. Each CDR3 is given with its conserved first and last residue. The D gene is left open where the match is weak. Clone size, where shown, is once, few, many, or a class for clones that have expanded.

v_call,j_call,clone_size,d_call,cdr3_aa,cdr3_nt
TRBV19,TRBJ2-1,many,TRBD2,CASAKLREGLYNEQFF,TGTGCCAGTGCCAAACTTCGGGAGGGTCTCTACAATGAGCAGTTCTTC
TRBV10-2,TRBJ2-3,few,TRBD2,CASNLERGRPDTQYF,TGCGCCAGCAACCTTGAGCGGGGCCGGCCGGATACGCAGTATTTT
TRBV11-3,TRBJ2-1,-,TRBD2,CASSLAAGMDPHEQFF,TGTGCCAGCAGCTTAGCAGCGGGAATGGATCCCCATGAGCAGTTCTTC
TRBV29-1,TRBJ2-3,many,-,CSGEGGADTQYF,TGCAGCGGGGAGGGGGGTGCAGATACGCAGTATTTT
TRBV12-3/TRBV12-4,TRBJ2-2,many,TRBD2,CASSSRLAGGPGNTGELFF,TGTGCCAGCAGTTCCCGACTAGCGGGAGGGCCGGGGAACACCGGGGAGCTGTTTTTT
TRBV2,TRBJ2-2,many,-,CASSLGVPGELFF,TGTGCCAGCAGTCTCGGGGTTCCCGGGGAGCTGTTTTTT
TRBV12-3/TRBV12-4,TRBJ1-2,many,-,CASSLGLLNYGYTF,TGTGCCAGCAGTTTAGGATTGTTAAACTATGGCTACACCTTC
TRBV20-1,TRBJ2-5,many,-,CSAREGSLYQETQYF,TGCAGTGCTAGAGAGGGCTCCCTTTACCAAGAGACCCAGTACTTC
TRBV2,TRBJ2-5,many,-,CASSEGGRETQYF,TGTGCCAGCAGTGAGGGAGGCCGGGAGACCCAGTACTTC
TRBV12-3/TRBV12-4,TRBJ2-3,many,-,CASSLPPSSTDTQYF,TGTGCCAGCAGTTTACCCCCTTCTAGCACAGATACGCAGTATTTT
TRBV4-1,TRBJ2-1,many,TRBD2,CASSQGAGMGNEQFF,TGCGCCAGCAGCCAAGGAGCGGGAATGGGGAATGAGCAGTTCTTC
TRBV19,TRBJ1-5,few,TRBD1,CASRKGQENQPQHF,TGTGCCAGTAGGAAGGGACAGGAGAATCAGCCCCAGCATTTT
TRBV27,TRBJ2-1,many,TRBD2,CASSLLGLANEQFF,TGTGCCAGCAGTTTATTGGGACTAGCCAATGAGCAGTTCTTC
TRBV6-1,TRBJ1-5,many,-,CASPSGSSNQPQHF,TGTGCCAGCCCGTCGGGTTCGAGCAATCAGCCCCAGCATTTT
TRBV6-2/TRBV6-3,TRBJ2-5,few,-,CASSEATGGQETQYF,TGTGCCAGCAGTGAAGCCACAGGAGGGCAAGAGACCCAGTACTTC
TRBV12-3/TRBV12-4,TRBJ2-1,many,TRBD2,CASSAPPWGLGTSRSSYNEQFF,TGTGCCAGCAGCGCGCCCCCGTGGGGACTAGGGACTAGCAGGAGCTCCTACAATGAGCAGTTCTTC
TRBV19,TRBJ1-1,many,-,CASSQYTGTSNTEAFF,TGTGCCAGTAGTCAATATACCGGGACAAGCAACACTGAAGCTTTCTTT
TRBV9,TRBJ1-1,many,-,CASSVGGHLMNTEAFF,TGTGCCAGCAGCGTAGGGGGACACCTGATGAACACTGAAGCTTTCTTT
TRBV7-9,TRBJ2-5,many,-,CASSLGSGETQYF,TGTGCCAGCAGCCTAGGATCGGGGGAGACCCAGTACTTC
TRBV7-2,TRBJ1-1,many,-,CASSLAGAGNTEAFF,TGTGCCAGCAGCTTAGCTGGGGCGGGGAACACTGAAGCTTTCTTT
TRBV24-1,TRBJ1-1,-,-,CATSSTGKTEAFF,TGTGCCACCAGTAGCACAGGGAAAACTGAAGCTTTCTTT
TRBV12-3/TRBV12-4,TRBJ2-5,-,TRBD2,CASSSLAGVGETQYF,TGTGCCAGCAGTTCCCTAGCGGGAGTAGGGGAGACCCAGTACTTC
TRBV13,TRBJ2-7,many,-,CASSKPGTTPLPGGYYEQYF,TGTGCCAGCAGCAAACCCGGGACTACCCCCCTTCCAGGGGGTTATTACGAGCAGTACTTC
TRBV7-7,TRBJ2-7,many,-,CASSPLAGIDSYEQYF,TGTGCTAGCAGCCCTCTTGCGGGGATAGACTCCTACGAGCAGTACTTC
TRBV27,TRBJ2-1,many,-,CASSLMAGNNEQFF,TGTGCCAGCAGTTTAATGGCAGGGAACAATGAGCAGTTCTTC
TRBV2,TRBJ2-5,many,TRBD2,CASSDGAAGRETQYF,TGTGCCAGCAGTGATGGGGCAGCGGGAAGGGAGACCCAGTACTTC
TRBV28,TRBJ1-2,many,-,CATSIPLLNLNYGYTF,TGTGCCACCTCAATACCCCTCCTGAATTTAAACTATGGCTACACCTTC
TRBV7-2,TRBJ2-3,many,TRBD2,CASSLSSGSSTDTQYF,TGTGCCAGCAGCTTGTCTAGCGGCTCTAGCACAGATACGCAGTATTTT
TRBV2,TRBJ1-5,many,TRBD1,CASSGQGANQPQHF,TGTGCCAGCAGTGGACAGGGGGCGAATCAGCCCCAGCATTTT
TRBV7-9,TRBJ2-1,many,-,CASSRSPGNEQFF,TGTGCCAGCAGCAGGTCCCCGGGTAATGAGCAGTTCTTC
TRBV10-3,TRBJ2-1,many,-,CATRPGQYNEQFF,TGTGCCACCCGTCCGGGTCAGTACAATGAGCAGTTCTTC
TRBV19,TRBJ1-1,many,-,CASSIGTRNTEAFF,TGTGCCAGTAGTATTGGGACACGGAACACTGAAGCTTTCTTT
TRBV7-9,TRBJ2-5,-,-,CASSLTRIGETQYF,TGTGCCAGCAGCTTAACCCGTATAGGAGAGACCCAGTACTTC
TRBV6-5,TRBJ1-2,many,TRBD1,CASSYTGTGGNGYTF,TGTGCCAGCAGTTACACTGGGACAGGGGGGAATGGCTACACCTTC
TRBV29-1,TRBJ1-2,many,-,CSVSLLTGRYTF,TGCAGCGTTTCATTATTGACAGGCCGCTACACCTTC
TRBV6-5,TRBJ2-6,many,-,CASSYKGQAASGANVLTF,TGTGCCAGCAGTTACAAAGGACAAGCAGCCTCTGGGGCCAACGTCCTGACTTTC
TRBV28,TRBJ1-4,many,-,CASSLYRSANEKLFF,TGTGCCAGCAGTCTATACAGGTCCGCTAATGAAAAACTGTTTTTT
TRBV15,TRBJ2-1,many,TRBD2,CATSVAGDSYNEQFF,TGTGCCACCAGCGTGGCGGGGGACTCCTACAATGAGCAGTTCTTC
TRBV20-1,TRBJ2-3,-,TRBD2,CSALGLAGEVTDTRYF,TGCAGTGCCCTGGGACTAGCGGGAGAGGTGACAGATACGCGGTATTTT
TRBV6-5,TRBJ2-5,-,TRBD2,CASSYSGGEQETQYF,TGTGCCAGCAGTTACTCGGGAGGGGAGCAAGAGACCCAGTACTTC
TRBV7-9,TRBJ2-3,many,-,CASSLDGLSTDTQYF,TGTGCCAGCAGCTTAGACGGCCTTAGCACAGATACGCAGTATTTT
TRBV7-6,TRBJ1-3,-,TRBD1,CATPGTGPGNTIYF,TGTGCCACCCCCGGGACAGGGCCTGGAAACACCATATATTTT
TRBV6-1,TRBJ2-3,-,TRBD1,CASSTTGGSDTQYF,TGTGCCAGCAGCACGACAGGGGGGTCAGATACGCAGTATTTT
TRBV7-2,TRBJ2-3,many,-,CASSLTGLDTDTQYF,TGTGCCAGCAGCTTAACGGGACTTGACACAGATACGCAGTATTTT
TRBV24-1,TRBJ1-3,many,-,CATSDPGEGGNTIYF,TGTGCCACCAGCGATCCTGGGGAAGGCGGAAACACCATATATTTT
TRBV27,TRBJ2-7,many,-,CASNARSGLTYEQYF,TGTGCCAGCAACGCGCGCAGCGGATTAACCTACGAGCAGTACTTC
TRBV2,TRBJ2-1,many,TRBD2,CASSLTSGRNNEQFF,TGTGCCAGCAGTTTGACTAGCGGGAGAAACAATGAGCAGTTCTTC
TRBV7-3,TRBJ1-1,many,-,CASSLTPGETEAFF,TGTGCCAGCAGCTTAACCCCAGGGGAAACTGAAGCTTTCTTT
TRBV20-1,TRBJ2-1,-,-,CSPRPGTYNEQFF,TGCAGCCCAAGACCCGGGACCTACAATGAGCAGTTCTTC